The 21 T cell receptor beta chains reported below all come from one sample, sequenced in a study of cytomegalovirus exposure and HLA in healthy donors (TCRdb year 2017). Libraries were made using the immunoSEQ multiplex PCR assay. For the multiplex PCR, a mixture combining 60 forward primers for TCR Vbeta segments and 13 reverse primers for TCR Jbeta segments was used. The immuneACCESS repertoire file appears here via TCRdb, limited to in-frame rearrangements. These files lack a portion of the clones; in checked studies, under half of the deficit traces to unresolved V genes, and the cause of the others is not known. This sample lists 150,000 to 160,000 clones; 65% to 85% were detected once. The ten biggest clones cover around 6% of the sample. The sequenced material came from PBMCs. The source is a woman aged 40-49 years in good health and CMV-seropositive.

This chain joins TRBV19 and TRBJ2-5, with a possible D match to TRBD1 (6 bases). Germline values: CDR1 LNHDA, CDR2 SQIVND (reference sequence). The length of the CDR3 is 14 residues. The V and J ends lost 2 bases and 4 bases respectively, with 11 bases between them. The CDR3 here is CASSIWAGAETQYF. CDR3 coding DNA: TGTGCCAGTAGTATATGGGCAGGGGCAGAGACCCAGTACTTC.

The chain recombines TRBV27 with TRBJ2-7; D is possibly TRBD2 (5 bases). The germline V gene has CDR1 MNHEY and CDR2 SMNVEV (reference sequence). The CDR3 has 16 residues. Trimming shortened V by 6 bases and J by 1 base, and 19 bases separated the two germline ends. The chain's CDR3 is CASRASPPLGSYEQYF. DNA for the CDR3: TGTGCCAGCAGGGCCAGTCCCCCACTAGGGTCCTACGAGCAGTACTTC.

The chain carries TRBV7-9 and TRBJ2-3; D ambiguous. Trimming removed 4 bases at V and 0 bases at J, with 8 bases between. Germline CDR1 is SEHNR and CDR2 is FQNEAQ (reference sequence). CDR3 size: 14 residues. CDR3 coding DNA: TGTGCCAGCAGCTCCCCCGGGAGCACAGATACGCAGTATTTT. Residues: CASSSPGSTDTQYF. The full variable domain, rest sourced from reference TRBV7-9 and TRBJ2-3, is DTGVSQNPRHKITKRGQNVTFRCDPISEHNRLYWYRQTLGQGPEFLTYFQNEAQLEKSRLLSDRFSAERPKGSFSTLEIQRTEQGDSAMYLCASSSPGSTDTQYFGPGTRLTVL.

The chain uses TRBV27 and TRBJ2-1; TRBD1 aligns across 7 bases. Unmatched junction bases numbered 11, after V lost 3 bases and J lost 3 bases. Germline CDR1 and CDR2: MNHEY and SMNVEV (reference sequence). The length of the CDR3 is 17 residues. In DNA form, the CDR3 reads TGTGCCAGCAGTTTTCGCCTACAGGGGACCGTCTACAATGAGCAGTTCTTC. Its translation is CASSFRLQGTVYNEQFF.

The chain combines TRBV7-2 with TRBJ1-5; the D gene is possibly TRBD1 (5 bases). Germline V CDR1 and CDR2: SGHTA, FQGNSA. V was trimmed by 5 bases and J by 9 bases, leaving 20 bases between them. The length of the CDR3 is 15 residues. CDR3 in DNA: TGTGCCAGCAGCCCACCAAGCGGGGGAACGAGGCCCCAGCATTTT. Protein product: CASSPPSGGTRPQHF. The whole variable domain, filled in from reference TRBV7-2 and TRBJ1-5, reads GAGVSQSPSNKVTEKGKDVELRCDPISGHTALYWYRQSLGQGLEFLIYFQGNSAPDKSGLPSDRFSAERTGGSVSTLTIQRTQQEDSAVYLCASSPPSGGTRPQHFGDGTRLSIL.

This chain connects TRBV29-1 to TRBJ2-7; 10 bases map to TRBD1. The germline V gene has CDR1 SQVTM and CDR2 ANQGSEA. With V trimmed by 5 bases and J by 1 base, 5 bases remained unmatched. The CDR3 extends over 14 amino acids. The CDR3 nucleotides read TGCAGCGTTTCCCGGGACAGGGGTTCCTACGAGCAGTACTTC. Protein product: CSVSRDRGSYEQYF.

This clone appeared once. CDR3 amino acids: CASSLELAGLDNEQFF. The CDR3 coding sequence is TGTGCCAGCAGCTTAGAGCTAGCGGGGTTAGACAATGAGCAGTTCTTC. The chain combines TRBV11-2 with TRBJ2-1; TRBD2 matches at 9 bases. The germline CDR1 and CDR2 sequences are SGHAT and FQNNGV. The CDR3 runs 16 residues. Trimming at V came to 0 bases and at J to 5 bases, leaving 5 bases not matched to a gene.

V usage is TRBV27 and J usage is TRBJ2-5; TRBD2 agrees at 7 bases. Trimming at V came to 0 bases and at J to 3 bases, leaving 10 bases not matched to a gene. The CDR3 totals 17 residues. CDR1 and CDR2 from the germline V gene are MNHEY and SMNVEV (reference sequence). CDR3 DNA sequence: TGTGCCAGCAGTTTATCCCACGGGAGGCCGGGGGAAGAGACCCAGTACTTC. This translates into CASSLSHGRPGEETQYF.

In its sample, this clone was seen a few times. CDR3 sequence reads: CASSWDRESYEQYF. The CDR3 nucleotides are TGCGCCAGCAGCTGGGACAGGGAATCCTACGAGCAGTACTTC. The chain links TRBV5-1 to TRBJ2-7; 9 nucleotides align to TRBD1. V trimming: 3 bases; J trimming: 1 base; junction bases outside the gene matches: 2. This CDR3 has 14 amino acids. CDR1 and CDR2 from the germline V gene are SGHRS and YFSETQ.

The chain has TRBV28 and TRBJ1-4; D unresolved. Germline V lookup: CDR1 MDHEN, CDR2 SYDVKM. The V and J ends lost 1 base and 1 base respectively, with 7 bases between them. The CDR3 is 15 residues long. The DNA for the CDR3 is TGTGCCAGCAGTTTATTCCGGAGAACTAATGAAAAACTGTTTTTT. This sequence encodes CASSLFRRTNEKLFF.

V usage is TRBV11-3 and J usage is TRBJ2-2, with D possibly TRBD2 on 6 matching bases. The CDR3 has 15 residues. V gave up 1 base and J gave up 0 bases, with 6 bases separating them. The germline gives CDR1 SGHNT, CDR2 YENEEA. CDR3 region: CASSLGRANTGELFF. The CDR3 nucleotides are TGTGCCAGCAGCTTAGGGAGGGCGAACACCGGGGAGCTGTTTTTT.

This clone was seen only a few times. The chain links TRBV5-4 to TRBJ2-3, with 8 bases identical to TRBD2. This CDR3 contains 16 residues. Germline lookup yields CDR1 SGHNT and CDR2 YYREEE (reference sequence). With 2 bases clipped from V and 4 bases from J, the junction kept 9 bases outside the gene matches. This CDR3 is CASSLTSGSPADTQYF. In nucleotides, the CDR3 is TGTGCCAGCAGCTTAACTAGCGGTTCCCCCGCAGATACGCAGTATTTT.

The rearrangement joins TRBV5-1 to TRBJ2-1; the match to TRBD2 covers 10 bases. Germline-derived CDR1 and CDR2 are SGHRS and YFSETQ. The V gene end was trimmed by 0 bases and the J gene end by 0 bases; junction bases not matched to a gene: 0. CDR3 length equals 16 residues. The chain's CDR3 is CASSLASGSSYNEQFF. CDR3 DNA sequence: TGCGCCAGCAGCTTGGCTAGCGGGAGCTCCTACAATGAGCAGTTCTTC.

V usage is TRBV29-1 and J usage is TRBJ2-1; 8 bases fit TRBD2. The CDR3 is made up of 14 amino acids. V lost 7 bases, J lost 0 bases, and 5 bases stayed unmatched. Germline CDR1 is SQVTM and CDR2 is ANQGSEA. The CDR3, as DNA: TGCAGCGCCGCTACTAGCGGCTCCTACAATGAGCAGTTCTTC. Translated: CSAATSGSYNEQFF.

The V gene is TRBV10-2, the J gene TRBJ1-5; 7 bases fit TRBD1. The CDR3 has 15 residues. CDR1 is WSHSY and CDR2 is SAAADI in the germline V gene. After removal of 4 bases from V and 1 base from J, the junction contained 4 bases not matched to a gene. DNA of the CDR3: TGCGCCAGCAGTGGAACAGGGGTCAGCAATCAGCCCCAGCATTTT. This codes for CASSGTGVSNQPQHF.

The CDR3 coding sequence is TGTGCCAGCAGCTTAAGAGCAGATACGCAGTATTTT. It specifies CASSLRADTQYF. This sequence joins TRBV7-6 and TRBJ2-3, with D hard to call. Trimming cost V 2 bases and J 4 bases, with 4 bases left between them. CDR3 length: 12 residues. Germline V gene lookup returns CDR1 SGHVS and CDR2 FNYEAQ. The full variable domain, completed using reference TRBV7-6 and TRBJ2-3, is GAGVSQSPRYKVTKRGQDVALRCDPISGHVSLYWYRQALGQGPEFLTYFNYEAQQDKSGLPNDRFSAERPEGSISTLTIQRTEQRDSAMYRCASSLRADTQYFGPGTRLTVL.

This chain links TRBV7-8 with TRBJ1-1; no clear D gene. This CDR3 has 16 residues. Looked up from germline, CDR1 is SGHVS and CDR2 is FQNEAQ. Trimming stripped 1 base from V and 6 bases from J, with 18 bases between. The CDR3 nucleotides read TGTGCCAGCAGCTTAGTCTTGTCCAGAAAACCAGCTGAAGCTTTCTTT. The encoded protein is CASSLVLSRKPAEAFF.

V usage is TRBV19 and J usage is TRBJ2-3; 8 bases line up with TRBD1. J gave up 3 bases and V 3 bases, and 5 bases lay outside the gene matches. The CDR3 consists of 15 residues. Per the germline V gene, CDR1 is LNHDA and CDR2 is SQIVND (reference sequence). In DNA, the CDR3 is TGTGCCAGTAGTATCCTGGGGACAGGAACAGATACGCAGTATTTT. This codes for CASSILGTGTDTQYF.

The chain joins TRBV30 to TRBJ1-1; no reliable D call. The CDR3 runs 11 residues. V lost 4 bases and J lost 6, with 9 bases in between. Germline V gene sequence: CDR1 GTSNPN, CDR2 SVGIG (reference sequence). The CDR3: CAWKRESEAFF. In DNA form, the CDR3 reads TGTGCCTGGAAACGGGAATCTGAAGCTTTCTTT.

The chain links TRBV30 to TRBJ1-1; 9 bases fit TRBD1. V gave up 5 bases and J gave up 5 bases; unmatched junction bases: 12. CDR3 size: 15 residues. Germline V lookup: CDR1 GTSNPN, CDR2 SVGIG (reference sequence). The DNA of the CDR3 is TGTGCCTGGTTGGGACAGGGTGGCGGGAGAACTGAAGCTTTCTTT. Translation: CAWLGQGGGRTEAFF.

The V gene is TRBV6-1, the J gene TRBJ2-7; D may be TRBD1 (6 bases). Germline V gives CDR1 MNHNS, CDR2 SASEGT. The CDR3 extends over 14 amino acids. The V gene lost 4 bases and the J gene lost 1 base, with 11 bases spanning the gap. CDR3 amino acids: CASSARDTSYEQYF. The CDR3 nucleotides read TGTGCCAGCAGTGCCCGGGACACATCCTACGAGCAGTACTTC.